This T cell receptor beta chain was identified in a study of blood T cell repertoires in COVID-19. The wider study: The study drew acute and convalescent COVID-19 samples from the United States, Italy and Spain.

The authors' processing: Amplification from reference gene primers served as the basis for estimated nucleated cell counts. TCRdb's table, derived via immunoSEQ multiplex PCR, lists solely in-frame clones and lacks some. Clone size and V and J calls were adopted from that table, with D and trimming inferred from the DNA. Altogether roughly 130,000 clones are present, 90% being singletons, with the ten largest covering roughly 3.7%. Germline lookup yields CDR1 MNHEY and CDR2 SMNVEV (reference sequence). The CDR3 has 13 residues. V was pared by 5 bases and J by 0 bases, with 8 bases between. Sequencing was performed on peripheral blood. The V gene is TRBV27, the J gene TRBJ2-7; D is ambiguous. The receptor was derived from a man aged 45-65 years with active COVID-19. The CDR3 sequence is CASSPTGSYEQYF. In nucleotides, the CDR3 is TGTGCCAGCAGTCCCACGGGCTCCTACGAGCAGTACTTC.